What follows are 9 T cell receptor beta chains derived from one specimen sequenced in a study of beta chain features in type 1 diabetes. cDNA synthesis used the whole RNA isolate, giving expressed TCRB sequences. The method was immunoSEQ multiplex PCR; TCRdb's version includes in-frame clones alone and lacks a portion of them. The repertoire has roughly 450,000 clones, 10% to 12% of them found once; the top ten carry approximately 0.05%. The sequenced sample consisted of naive CD4+ T cells from blood. The receptors originated from a woman under 30 in good health.

This rearrangement joins TRBV6-6 to TRBJ2-5; D ambiguous. V shed 2 bases and J shed 4 bases, with 17 bases lying between them. This CDR3 has 16 residues. CDR1 and CDR2 (germline): MNHNY, SVGAGI (reference sequence). The CDR3 here is CASSYTVLGKGETQYF. The CDR3, as DNA: TGTGCCAGCAGTTACACCGTGTTGGGGAAAGGAGAGACCCAGTACTTC.

The V and J genes are TRBV11-3 and TRBJ2-6, with a weak D call TRBD2 (5 bases). Per the germline V gene, CDR1 is SGHNT and CDR2 is YENEEA. Trimming took off 3 bases at V and 0 bases at J, with 12 bases between the two ends. CDR3 size: 17 residues. The CDR3 region is CASSLREGNSGANVLTF. The CDR3 region has the DNA TGTGCCAGCAGCTTGAGAGAGGGAAACTCTGGGGCCAACGTCCTGACTTTC.

J is TRBJ2-1 and V is TRBV7-9; weak D call: TRBD1 (5 bases). V was shortened by 4 bases and J by 8 bases, with 12 bases between the two germline ends. The CDR3 is 13 residues long. Germline V lookup: CDR1 SEHNR, CDR2 FQNEAQ (reference sequence). CDR3 sequence: CASSSRTRDEQFF. The CDR3 nucleotides read TGTGCCAGCAGCTCCCGGACACGGGATGAGCAGTTCTTC.

V usage is TRBV5-1 and J usage is TRBJ2-5; 9 nucleotides line up with TRBD1. The junction had 8 bases not matched to a gene; V was cut back by 0 bases and J by 5 bases. The CDR3 sequence is 16 residues long. CDR1 is SGHRS and CDR2 is YFSETQ in the germline V gene. The CDR3 region has the DNA TGCGCCAGCAGCTTGGGATACAGGGGGCTGGCGGAGACCCAGTACTTC. It translates to CASSLGYRGLAETQYF. The variable domain in full, completed from reference TRBV5-1 and TRBJ2-5, reads KAGVTQTPRYLIKTRGQQVTLSCSPISGHRSVSWYQQTPGQGLQFLFEYFSETQRNKGNFPGRFSGRQFSNSRSEMNVSTLELGDSALYLCASSLGYRGLAETQYFGPGTRLLVL.

As regards this clone: This same CDR3 is encoded by further DNA sequences in the sample. The chain employs TRBV25-1 and TRBJ1-2; TRBD1 agrees at 7 bases. Germline V lookup: CDR1 MGHDK, CDR2 SYGVNS. After removal of 4 bases from V and 2 bases from J, the junction contained 4 bases not matched to a gene. The CDR3 length is 14 residues. CDR3 residues: CASSVAGGNYGYTF. CDR3 DNA sequence: TGTGCCAGCAGTGTAGCAGGGGGAAACTATGGCTACACCTTC.

This clone appeared a few times. The rearrangement joins TRBV19 to TRBJ1-2; TRBD1 agrees at 9 bases. This CDR3 has 15 residues. Germline V gene sequence: CDR1 LNHDA, CDR2 SQIVND (reference sequence). Unmatched junction bases numbered 6, after V lost 4 bases and J lost 3 bases. The CDR3 nucleotides are TGTGCCAGTAGTACCCTACAGGGGGCTGACTATGGCTACACCTTC. Protein sequence: CASSTLQGADYGYTF.

The chain has TRBV18 and TRBJ2-7, with 12 bases lining up with TRBD2. The CDR3 has 14 residues. Losses at the gene ends were 3 bases for V and 7 bases for J; bases not matched to a gene: 4. In germline, CDR1 is KGHSH, CDR2 LQKENI. The CDR3 DNA is TGTGCCAGCTCACCGACTAGCGGGAGTGGAGAGCAGTACTTC. This codes for CASSPTSGSGEQYF.

The chain couples TRBV5-6 to TRBJ1-5; D uncertain. CDR1 and CDR2 (germline): SGHDT, YYEEEE. Trimming stripped 2 bases from V and 4 bases from J, with 4 bases between. This CDR3 is built from 12 residues. The CDR3 DNA reads TGTGCCAGCAGCTTTCCTAATCAGCCCCAGCATTTT. It codes for CASSFPNQPQHF.

The sample holds many counts of this clone. The chain has TRBV30 and TRBJ2-5; the match to TRBD1 covers 8 bases. The J segment lost 7 bases and the V segment lost 2 bases, leaving 9 bases of the junction unmatched. This CDR3 is 14 amino acids long. Germline assignment: CDR1 GTSNPN and CDR2 SVGIG (reference sequence). In DNA, the CDR3 is TGTGCCTGGAGTTTAAACCCCGGGACAGGGACCCAGTACTTC. Its translation is CAWSLNPGTGTQYF.